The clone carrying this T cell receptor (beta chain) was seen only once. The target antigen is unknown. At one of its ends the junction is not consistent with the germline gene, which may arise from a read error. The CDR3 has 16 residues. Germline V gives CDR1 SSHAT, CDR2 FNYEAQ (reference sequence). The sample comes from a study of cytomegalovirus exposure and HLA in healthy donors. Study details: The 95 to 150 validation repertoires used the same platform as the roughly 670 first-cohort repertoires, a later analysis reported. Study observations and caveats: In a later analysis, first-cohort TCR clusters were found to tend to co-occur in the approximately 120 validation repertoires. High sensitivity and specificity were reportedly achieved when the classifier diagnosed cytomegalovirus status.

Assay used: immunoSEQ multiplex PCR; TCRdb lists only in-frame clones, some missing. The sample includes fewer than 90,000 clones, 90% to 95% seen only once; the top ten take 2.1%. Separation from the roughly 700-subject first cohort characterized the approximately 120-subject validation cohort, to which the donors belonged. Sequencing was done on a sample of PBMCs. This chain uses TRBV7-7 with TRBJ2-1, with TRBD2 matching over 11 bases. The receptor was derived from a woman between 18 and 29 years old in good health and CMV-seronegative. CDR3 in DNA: TGTGCTAGCAGCTCTTATAGCGGGGGGGCCGACAATGAGCAGTTCTTC. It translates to CASSSYSGGADNEQFF.